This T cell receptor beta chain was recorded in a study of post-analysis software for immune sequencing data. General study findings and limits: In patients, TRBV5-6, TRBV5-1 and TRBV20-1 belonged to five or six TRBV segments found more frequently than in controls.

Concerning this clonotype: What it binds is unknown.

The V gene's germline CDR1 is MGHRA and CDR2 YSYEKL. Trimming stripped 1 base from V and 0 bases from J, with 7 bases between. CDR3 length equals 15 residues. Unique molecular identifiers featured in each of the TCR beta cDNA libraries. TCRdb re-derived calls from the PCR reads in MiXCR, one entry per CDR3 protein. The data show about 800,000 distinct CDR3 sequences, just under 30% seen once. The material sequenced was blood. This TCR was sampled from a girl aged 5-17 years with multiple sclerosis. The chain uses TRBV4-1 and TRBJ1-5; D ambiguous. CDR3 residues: CASSQGDFSNQPQHF. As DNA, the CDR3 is TGCGCCAGCAGCCAAGGAGATTTTAGCAATCAGCCCCAGCATTTT.